This T cell receptor beta chain was captured in a study of blood T cell repertoires in COVID-19. Germline V gene data show CDR1 as LNHNV and CDR2 as YYDKDF (reference sequence). CDR3 size: 13 residues. Trimming removed 5 bases from V and 7 bases from J, with 15 bases in between. Clones were read by immunoSEQ multiplex PCR, and TCRdb kept only the in-frame ones, dropping some. This table holds some 200,000 clones, 84% found once. The chain carries TRBV15 and TRBJ2-7, with D perhaps TRBD2 (5 bases). The sample comprised PBMCs or T cells enriched from blood (not recorded which). The sequence came from a man aged 35-49 years who had recovered from COVID-19. Written as DNA, the CDR3 is TGTGCCACCAGCCGGGGTGCCGCGGAGGAGCAGTACTTC. Translated: CATSRGAAEEQYF.